This T cell receptor beta chain was identified in a study of shared clonotypes between healthy human individuals. Across the study: Per-donor plates numbered three CD4 naive, three CD4 memory, two CD8 naive and one CD8 memory.

CDR1 and CDR2 (germline): WSHSY, SAAADI. The CDR3 contains 15 residues. The junction had 10 bases not matched to a gene; V was cut back by 6 bases and J by 6 bases. As concerns this clone: Antigen unknown.

Points from the study as a whole: Sharing across four donors was highest in naive CD4 (roughly 5%) and lowest in memory CD8 (around 0.4%). In contrast to clonotypes shared by all four donors, non-shared clonotypes had lower generation probabilities. Memory subsets generally showed lower estimated richness than naive subsets.

The repertoire was sequenced with immunoSEQ multiplex PCR; TCRdb's copy has only in-frame clones and lacks some. The data show about 980,000 clones, more than 75% seen once. Sequencing input: memory CD4+ T cells sorted from blood. As to subset: CD45RA-negative fraction. The chain uses TRBV10-2 and TRBJ1-5; 8 nucleotides match TRBD1. The TCR comes from a man aged 18 to 30 in good health. The CDR3 DNA reads as TGCGCCAGCAGCGAACTAACAGGGGGTTTTCAGCCCCAGCATTTT. Residues: CASSELTGGFQPQHF.